Below are 10 T cell receptor beta chains sequenced from a single sample in a study of blood T cell repertoires in COVID-19. The data were produced by immunoSEQ multiplex PCR, yet TCRdb's version contains in-frame clones alone and is incomplete. The sample yields roughly 430,000 clones, roughly 90% seen once. The sequenced material came from PBMCs or T cells enriched from blood (not recorded which). These receptors were collected from a woman aged 40 to 49 with acute COVID-19.

The chain links TRBV3-1 (or the pseudogene TRBV3-2) to TRBJ1-2; 7 bases line up with TRBD1. CDR3 length: 14 residues. Germline loops: CDR1 LGHDT, CDR2 YNNKEL (reference sequence). V lost 4 bases, J lost 2 bases, and 4 bases stayed unmatched. CDR3 amino acids: CASSLPGQNYGYTF. The CDR3 DNA reads as TGTGCCAGCAGCCTCCCGGGACAGAACTATGGCTACACCTTC.

This clone occurred once. A junction end diverges from the germline sequence, so it may reflect a read error. Other nucleotide sequences from this sample produce the same CDR3. V is TRBV11-2 and J is TRBJ1-1, with 7 bases matching TRBD1. Germline assignment: CDR1 SGHAT and CDR2 FQNNGV. This CDR3 contains 13 residues. CDR3 sequence reads: CASSLDRDTEAFF. CDR3 bases: TGTGCCAGCAGTTTAGACAGGGACACTGAAGCTTTCTTT.

This clone was seen only once. The rearrangement uses TRBV4-1 and TRBJ1-2; maybe TRBD1 (6 bases). This CDR3 has 15 amino acids. V was cut by 4 bases and J by 2 bases, with 14 bases left in between. Germline CDR1 MGHRA, CDR2 YSYEKL. The DNA for the CDR3 is TGCGCCAGCAGCCTCCAACCGACAGGAAACTATGGCTACACCTTC. Encoded protein: CASSLQPTGNYGYTF.

In its sample, this clone was seen a few times. This chain uses TRBV6-5 with TRBJ2-1; 9 bases are a match to TRBD2. Germline V gives CDR1 MNHEY, CDR2 SVGAGI. The CDR3 covers 15 residues. Trimming cost V 0 bases and J 5 bases; bases outside gene matches: 2. The CDR3 sequence: CASSYSLAGNNEQFF. CDR3 DNA sequence: TGTGCCAGCAGTTACTCGCTAGCGGGGAACAATGAGCAGTTCTTC.

J is TRBJ1-5 and V is TRBV20-1, with D maybe TRBD1 (6 bases). This CDR3 contains 13 residues. With 3 bases removed from V and 3 bases from J, the gap between germline ends came to 9 bases. Germline V gene data show CDR1 as DFQATT and CDR2 as SNEGSKA (reference sequence). Written as DNA, the CDR3 is TGCAGTGCTAGTACAGGGCCCAATCAGCCCCAGCATTTT. It encodes CSASTGPNQPQHF.

V is TRBV9 and J is TRBJ2-6; 9 bases are a match to TRBD1. The trim removed 4 bases at V and 1 base at J, leaving 3 bases unmatched. The CDR3 sequence is 16 residues long. Germline CDR1 and CDR2: SGDLS and YYNGEE. This chain's CDR3 is CASSHGTGSGANVLTF. The CDR3 DNA follows: TGTGCCAGCAGCCACGGGACAGGGTCTGGGGCCAACGTCCTGACTTTC.

This sequence joins TRBV2 and TRBJ1-2; 7 nucleotides match TRBD1. The V and J ends lost 6 bases and 5 bases, in that order; junction bases with no gene match: 15. CDR1 is SNHLY, CDR2 FYNNEI, per germline. This CDR3 has 16 amino acids. The CDR3 reads CASRHGQVPWGYGYTF. CDR3 nucleotide sequence: TGTGCCAGCAGACACGGACAGGTCCCTTGGGGGTATGGCTACACCTTC.

This sequence joins TRBV11-2 and TRBJ1-3; perhaps TRBD1 as D (5 bases). The V and J ends lost 6 bases and 0 bases respectively, with 12 bases between them. The CDR3 contains 15 residues. The germline V gene encodes CDR1 SGHAT and CDR2 FQNNGV. The CDR3 here is CASRSTGASGNTIYF. The CDR3, as DNA: TGTGCCAGCAGGTCCACAGGCGCCTCTGGAAACACCATATATTTT.

V usage is TRBV5-1 and J usage is TRBJ2-7; 9 bases map to TRBD1. With V trimmed by 2 bases and J by 4 bases, 4 bases remained unmatched. CDR3 size: 14 residues. Germline V lookup: CDR1 SGHRS, CDR2 YFSETQ. The CDR3: CASSFRTGVYEQYF. The CDR3 region has the DNA TGCGCCAGCAGCTTCAGGACAGGGGTTTACGAGCAGTACTTC.

The gene calls are TRBV9 and TRBJ1-3; D is unclear. Between the trimmed V and J ends, which lost 0 bases and 8 bases, there was a span of 9 bases. CDR3 length: 13 amino acids. Germline V gene lookup returns CDR1 SGDLS and CDR2 YYNGEE. The CDR3, as DNA: TGTGCCAGCAGCGTAGGGACTGGGGACACCATATATTTT. This sequence encodes CASSVGTGDTIYF.